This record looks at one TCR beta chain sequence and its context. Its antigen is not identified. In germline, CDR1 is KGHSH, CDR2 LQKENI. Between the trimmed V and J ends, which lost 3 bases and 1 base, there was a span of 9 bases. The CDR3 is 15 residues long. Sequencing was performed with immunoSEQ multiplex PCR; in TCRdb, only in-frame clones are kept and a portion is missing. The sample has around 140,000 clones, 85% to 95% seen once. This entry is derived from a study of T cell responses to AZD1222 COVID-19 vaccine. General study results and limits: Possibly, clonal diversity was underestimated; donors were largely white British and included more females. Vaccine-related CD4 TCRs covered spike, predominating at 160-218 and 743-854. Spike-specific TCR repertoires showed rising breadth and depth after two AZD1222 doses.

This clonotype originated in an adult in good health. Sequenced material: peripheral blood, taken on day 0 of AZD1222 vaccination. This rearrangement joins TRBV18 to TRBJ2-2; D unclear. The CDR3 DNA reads TGTGCCAGCTCACCTACCTCGATGAACACCGGGGAGCTGTTTTTT. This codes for CASSPTSMNTGELFF.